This T cell receptor beta chain is drawn from a study of T-cell reconstitution after alpha-beta-depleted transplantation in children. Regarding the study as a whole: From newly produced T cells came most of the T-cell counts and diversity one year after transplant. There were reportedly several hundred expanded graft clones from which alpha-beta T cells came about two months after transplant.

This clonotype has only a few counts. What it recognizes is unknown. The CDR3 covers 18 residues. Trimming at V came to 7 bases and at J to 5 bases, leaving 18 bases not matched to a gene. Unique molecular identifiers featured in how the TCRbeta library was prepared. A single record per CDR3 protein comes from TCRdb applying MiXCR to the PCR reads. This table has hundreds of thousands of distinct CDR3 sequences, around 15% appearing once. Specimen: PBMCs, mostly from graft donor cells, collected 360 days after TCRalphabeta/CD19-depleted stem cell transplant. The chain carries TRBV12-3 or TRBV12-4 and TRBJ2-2; 8 nucleotides match TRBD2. The TCR comes from a boy less than two years old who had a stem cell transplant for Wiskott-Aldrich syndrome, so the T cells may come from the graft donor. The chain's CDR3 is CASTTLRGGLAGTGELFF. The CDR3 coding sequence is TGTGCCAGCACCACACTTAGGGGGGGATTAGCGGGGACCGGGGAGCTGTTTTTT.